This TCR beta chain was observed in a study of cytomegalovirus exposure and HLA in healthy donors. Regarding the study as a whole: Relative to equally common others, HLA-associated TCR beta chains showed greater clonal expansion in a later analysis. One variant, a missense change in DCLRE1C, was linked in a later analysis to TCR beta V- and J-gene trimming. The later analysis indicated that the majority of CMV-associated TCR beta chains appeared HLA-restricted.

The PCR employed 60 Vbeta primers together with 13 Jbeta primers. Data came from immunoSEQ multiplex PCR; TCRdb stores just in-frame clones and leaves some out. This table has 160,000 or so clones, roughly 87% appearing once. Germline CDR1 MNHNY, CDR2 SVGAGI (reference sequence). This CDR3 contains 11 residues. The ends lost 10 bases at V and 15 bases at J; junction bases unmatched: 11. With respect to this clone: Its antigen is undetermined.

The chain is built from TRBV6-6 and TRBJ2-1; TRBD2 aligns across 8 bases. The sample taken for sequencing was PBMCs. This clonotype was sampled from a man in his fifties or sixties in good health and CMV-seropositive. CDR3 residues: CATYSGTSPFF. The CDR3 DNA is TGTGCCACCTACTCCGGGACTAGTCCGTTCTTC.